This is a list of T cell receptor beta chains from one sample in a study of shared clonotypes between healthy human individuals. TCRdb keeps only in-frame clones here, not all; method: immunoSEQ multiplex PCR. The table has some 2.1 million clones, 90% to 95% seen once; the top ten hold more than 1.5%. Sequencing was done on a sample of naive CD8+ T cells from PBMCs. These receptors all come from a young man in good health. Some clones in this sample may be carry-over from other donors' samples. Each CDR3 is given without its conserved first and last residue. Rows give clone size only sometimes, using once, few, many, or a class for an expanded clone.

V	size	length	J	CDR3
TRBV27	NA	11	TRBJ2-1	ASTGAFYNEQF
TRBV7-3	NA	13	TRBJ2-5	ASSTTSGEQETQY
TRBV19	NA	11	TRBJ1-1	ASSMGAVTEAF
TRBV20-1	NA	8	TRBJ2-1	SAVRSEQF
TRBV19	NA	11	TRBJ2-1	ASRPREYNEQF
TRBV4-2	NA	10	TRBJ2-5	ASSPGSPTQY
TRBV4-2	NA	13	TRBJ2-1	ASSQWTSGRNEQF
TRBV21-1	NA	11	TRBJ2-7	ASSSAISYEQY
TRBV5-1	NA	13	TRBJ2-3	ASSEGEGTTDTQY
TRBV6-1	NA	14	TRBJ1-5	ASSEVTDYSNQPQH
TRBV7-8	NA	13	TRBJ1-5	ASSLPGQGNQPQH
TRBV28	NA	11	TRBJ2-7	ASSLRLTYEQY
TRBV27	NA	10	TRBJ1-1	ASSPNNFEAF
TRBV15	NA	10	TRBJ2-1	ATSRGSNEQF
TRBV28	once	12	TRBJ1-2	ASRYRWAVYGYT
TRBV5-5	once	13	TRBJ1-2	ASSMGGGINYGYT
TRBV27	NA	14	TRBJ2-1	ASSLYVDGIYNEQF
TRBV9	NA	13	TRBJ2-4	ASSGGGPVKNIQY
TRBV10-2	NA	10	TRBJ2-5	ASSAKADDQY
TRBV18	NA	14	TRBJ2-7	ASSSPVTRLAYEQY
TRBV10-3	NA	13	TRBJ2-7	AISEVGTGPYEQY
TRBV11-2	NA	10	TRBJ2-1	ASSLGLNEQF
TRBV10-3	NA	16	TRBJ2-6	AISEIRDGSSGANVLT
TRBV18	NA	14	TRBJ2-1	ASSRNPRGFYNEQF
TRBV14	NA	14	TRBJ1-2	ASSPMGTGTYYGYT
TRBV7-6	NA	13	TRBJ2-7	ASSSRRDMSYEQY
TRBV5-4	NA	12	TRBJ2-7	ASSSGRGPYEQY
TRBV4-1	NA	12	TRBJ2-1	ASSQVGGQNEQF
TRBV5-1	NA	12	TRBJ2-7	ASSPSTGAYEQY
TRBV7-9	NA	12	TRBJ1-2	ASSLATDYYGYT
TRBV7-6	once	13	TRBJ2-5	ASSRGQGIKETQY
TRBV7-9	NA	17	TRBJ2-5	ASSPGVTSGRGGQETQY
TRBV4-2	NA	15	TRBJ2-1	ASSPPLSGGSYNEQF
TRBV13	NA	17	TRBJ2-1	ASSLSYIREGKSYNEQF
TRBV27	NA	11	TRBJ2-7	ASSVGLGGEQY
TRBV6-5	NA	12	TRBJ2-7	ASSGSGSSYEQY
TRBV13	once	12	TRBJ1-2	ASSPGTGVRGYT
TRBV27	NA	10	TRBJ1-1	ASSLRNTEAF
TRBV4-2	NA	12	TRBJ2-3	ASSRSLSTDTQY
TRBV5-1	NA	12	TRBJ2-7	ASSWGQGGYEQY
TRBV6-5	once	14	TRBJ2-7	ASSYSTGEWRDEQY
TRBV9	NA	12	TRBJ2-1	ASSPHGEGLDEF
TRBV5-6	NA	14	TRBJ2-2	ASSLPVPGGTGELF
TRBV2	NA	14	TRBJ1-1	ASSGNLASGNTEAF
TRBV27	NA	12	TRBJ2-7	ASNAGGNSYEQY
TRBV28	NA	14	TRBJ2-5	ASSWRSTSGQETQY